These 30 T cell receptor beta chains were all obtained from the same sample, sequenced in a study of blood T cell repertoires in COVID-19. Method: immunoSEQ multiplex PCR; TCRdb's copy keeps in-frame clones and lacks some. The sample contains 290,000 or so clones, 75% to 90% of which appear only once. Sample: peripheral blood. Receptors originate from a young man with active or convalescent COVID-19.

The CDR3 here is CASSQEYLAGTTDTQYF. In DNA form, the CDR3 reads TGCGCCAGCAGCCAAGAATATTTAGCGGGGACCACAGATACGCAGTATTTT. The rearrangement links TRBV4-1 to TRBJ2-3; 8 nucleotides line up with TRBD2. The V segment lost 0 bases and the J segment 2 bases; nucleotides outside the gene matches: 7. The length of the CDR3 is 17 residues. Germline V gene lookup returns CDR1 MGHRA and CDR2 YSYEKL.

V gene TRBV5-1 combines with J gene TRBJ1-2, with 8 bases lining up with TRBD1. CDR1 SGHRS and CDR2 YFSETQ come from the germline V gene. The V and J ends lost 1 base and 3 bases, in that order; junction bases with no gene match: 5. The CDR3 consists of 15 residues. The CDR3 here is CASSLWAGGDYGYTF. The CDR3 DNA reads TGCGCCAGCAGCTTGTGGGCAGGGGGCGACTATGGCTACACCTTC.

The rearrangement joins TRBV18 to TRBJ1-5; unclear D gene. The length of the CDR3 is 15 residues. Trimming left V 3 bases short and J 11 bases short, with 20 bases between. Germline CDR1 reads KGHSH; CDR2 reads LQKENI. CDR3 nucleotide sequence: TGTGCCAGCTCACCGCAGCGGGTGGGTTTAAAGACCCAGCATTTT. Its protein is CASSPQRVGLKTQHF.

The CDR3 region has the DNA TGTGCCAGCAGCGTCCCGGGGGGGCCGAGCACCGGGGAGCTGTTTTTT. This encodes CASSVPGGPSTGELFF. This chain uses TRBV9 with TRBJ2-2, with TRBD2 matching over 8 bases. CDR3 length: 16 amino acids. Looked up from germline, CDR1 is SGDLS and CDR2 is YYNGEE. The ends lost 2 bases at V and 4 bases at J; junction bases unmatched: 7.

This chain uses TRBV7-9 with TRBJ2-2, with D possibly being TRBD1 (6 bases). CDR1 is SEHNR and CDR2 is FQNEAQ in the germline V gene (reference sequence). Trimming took off 5 bases at V and 8 bases at J, with 24 bases between the two ends. CDR3 size: 17 residues. The CDR3 nucleotides are TGTGCCAGCAGCCACTACCCCGAGACAGGCCTCTTTGGGGAGCTGTTTTTT. It yields the protein CASSHYPETGLFGELFF.

This clone was counted a single time. The chain recombines TRBV5-4 with TRBJ1-4; 8 bases match TRBD1. V trimming: 4 bases; J trimming: 7 bases; junction bases outside the gene matches: 3. This CDR3 has 13 residues. CDR1 and CDR2 from the germline V gene are SGHNT and YYREEE (reference sequence). The DNA for the CDR3 is TGTGCCAGCAGCGCCGACAGGGGTGAAAAACTGTTTTTT. Amino acids: CASSADRGEKLFF. Full variable domain (outside the CDR3, taken from reference TRBV5-4 and TRBJ1-4): ETGVTQSPTHLIKTRGQQVTLRCSSQSGHNTVSWYQQALGQGPQFIFQYYREEENGRGNFPPRFSGLQFPNYSSELNVNALELDDSALYLCASSADRGEKLFFGSGTQLSVL.

Concerning this clone: Other DNA sequences of this sample code for an identical CDR3. The chain recombines TRBV4-1 with TRBJ2-7, with 11 bases aligning to TRBD2. V lost 4 bases and J lost 1; bases outside the gene matches: 3. CDR1 and CDR2 from the germline V gene are MGHRA and YSYEKL. This CDR3 has 15 residues. The CDR3 reads CASSLRLAGSYEQYF. The CDR3 DNA is TGCGCCAGCAGCCTGCGACTAGCGGGATCCTACGAGCAGTACTTC.

This clone appeared a few times. The chain joins TRBV7-2 to TRBJ1-5, with D perhaps matching TRBD1 (6 bases). The CDR3 has 15 amino acids. CDR1 is SGHTA and CDR2 is FQGNSA in the germline V gene. Trimming took 3 bases from V and 4 from J, leaving 13 bases between them. The CDR3: CASSFGDTSNQPQHF. CDR3 nucleotides: TGTGCCAGCAGCTTTGGGGACACTTCTAATCAGCCCCAGCATTTT.

The chain uses TRBV14 and TRBJ1-1; 10 positions match TRBD1. The CDR3 extends over 14 amino acids. CDR1 and CDR2 from the germline V gene are SGHDN and FVKESK. V gave up 4 bases and J gave up 6 bases; unmatched junction bases: 5. CDR3 DNA sequence: TGTGCCAGCAGCCTCCTGACAGGGGGCCCTGAAGCTTTCTTT. This encodes CASSLLTGGPEAFF.

The chain couples TRBV7-8 to TRBJ1-2; TRBD1 agrees at 7 bases. Germline V gene data show CDR1 as SGHVS and CDR2 as FQNEAQ. Trimming at V came to 1 base and at J to 9 bases, leaving 8 bases not matched to a gene. The CDR3 totals 14 residues. The DNA for the CDR3 is TGTGCCAGCAGCTTAGTACAGGGGAAGAGAAGCTACACCTTC. This translates into CASSLVQGKRSYTF.

The chain recombines TRBV24-1 with TRBJ2-2; D is perhaps TRBD1 (6 bases). Trimming took 1 base from V and 5 from J, leaving 22 bases between them. Germline V gene sequence: CDR1 KGHDR, CDR2 SFDVKD. The CDR3 contains 19 residues. CDR3 sequence: CATSDFRKQGLSLTGELFF. CDR3 DNA sequence: TGTGCCACCAGTGATTTTCGTAAACAGGGTCTGAGTTTAACCGGGGAGCTGTTTTTT.

CDR3 DNA sequence: TGTGCCACCAGTGCGCAGGGTCCCACCGGGGAGCTGTTTTTT. This gives the protein CATSAQGPTGELFF. The chain has TRBV24-1 and TRBJ2-2; perhaps TRBD1 as D (5 bases). CDR1 is KGHDR, CDR2 SFDVKD, per germline. The V gene lost 5 bases and the J gene lost 4 bases, with 10 bases spanning the gap. The CDR3 spans 14 residues.

V is TRBV12-3 or TRBV12-4 and J is TRBJ1-3; D remains ambiguous. V was shortened by 6 bases and J by 0 bases, with 6 bases between the two germline ends. The CDR3 has 13 amino acids. The CDR3 sequence: CASRRGSGNTIYF. CDR3 DNA: TGTGCCAGCAGGAGAGGCTCTGGAAACACCATATATTTT.

This chain connects TRBV9 to TRBJ1-3; D remains unclear. This CDR3 contains 11 residues. CDR1 and CDR2 from the germline V gene are SGDLS and YYNGEE. V dropped 8 bases and J dropped 1 base, with 4 bases sitting between them. Written as DNA, the CDR3 is TGTGCCAGTATGTCTGGAAACACCATATATTTT. Translating gives CASMSGNTIYF. Full variable domain (remainder filled in from reference TRBV9 and TRBJ1-3): DSGVTQTPKHLITATGQRVTLRCSPRSGDLSVYWYQQSLDQGLQFLIQYYNGEERAKGNILERFSAQQFPDLHSELNLSSLELGDSALYFCASMSGNTIYFGEGSWLTVV.

The chain employs TRBV5-6 and TRBJ2-5, with 9 positions matching TRBD1. There are 17 residues in the CDR3. V dropped 4 bases and J dropped 1; count of bases not matched to a gene: 11. The V gene's germline CDR1 is SGHDT and CDR2 YYEEEE. Here the CDR3 DNA reads TGTGCCAGCAGCCGTCACAGGACAGGGGCTGTCCAAGAGACCCAGTACTTC. Translating it yields CASSRHRTGAVQETQYF. Full variable domain (missing parts from reference TRBV5-6 and TRBJ2-5): DAGVTQSPTHLIKTRGQQVTLRCSPKSGHDTVSWYQQALGQGPQFIFQYYEEEERQRGNFPDRFSGHQFPNYSSELNVNALLLGDSALYLCASSRHRTGAVQETQYFGPGTRLLVL.

The chain employs TRBV9 and TRBJ2-2, with D perhaps matching TRBD1 (6 bases). The length of the CDR3 is 17 residues. V was cut by 2 bases and J by 5 bases, with 19 bases left in between. CDR1 and CDR2 from the germline V gene are SGDLS and YYNGEE. The CDR3: CASSVLRDNVATGELFF. Written as DNA, the CDR3 is TGTGCCAGCAGCGTCCTGAGGGACAACGTGGCAACCGGGGAGCTGTTTTTT. Full variable domain (rest looked up from reference TRBV9 and TRBJ2-2): DSGVTQTPKHLITATGQRVTLRCSPRSGDLSVYWYQQSLDQGLQFLIQYYNGEERAKGNILERFSAQQFPDLHSELNLSSLELGDSALYFCASSVLRDNVATGELFFGEGSRLTVL.

V is TRBV11-1 and J is TRBJ2-7; D gene ambiguous. Trimming took off 8 bases at V and 1 base at J, with 6 bases between the two ends. Germline assignment: CDR1 SGHAT and CDR2 FQDESV (reference sequence). The CDR3 totals 11 residues. The CDR3 sequence: CASQESYEQYF. DNA for the CDR3: TGTGCCAGCCAGGAATCCTACGAGCAGTACTTC.

The chain joins TRBV28 to TRBJ1-1; D is ambiguous. The V gene's germline CDR1 is MDHEN and CDR2 SYDVKM. The V end lost 6 bases, the J end lost 5 bases, and 16 bases lay between the germline ends. This CDR3 has 14 amino acids. The CDR3 DNA sequence: TGTGCCAGCAGACAAGGTCCGAGGAGGACTGAAGCTTTCTTT. Protein sequence: CASRQGPRRTEAFF.

This sequence joins TRBV7-8 and TRBJ1-4, with D uncertain. Trimming pared 5 bases from V and 11 bases from J, leaving 12 bases between. The CDR3 loop spans 12 amino acids. CDR1 is SGHVS and CDR2 is FQNEAQ in the germline V gene. CDR3 nucleotide sequence: TGTGCCAGCAGCCCGGACCGAGGGAAACTGTTTTTT. Residues: CASSPDRGKLFF.

The chain links TRBV29-1 to TRBJ2-7, with TRBD1 matching 7 bases. V shed 4 bases, J shed 12 bases, and the junction held 9 bases outside the gene matches. Germline values: CDR1 SQVTM, CDR2 ANQGSEA. CDR3 length: 11 amino acids. As DNA, the CDR3 is TGCAGCGTTGTGACGCCACAGGGGCCGTACTTC. As protein: CSVVTPQGPYF.

The rearrangement joins TRBV4-1 to TRBJ2-7; TRBD1 agrees at 7 bases. The CDR3 sequence is 17 residues long. Trimming at V came to 3 bases and at J to 2 bases, leaving 13 bases not matched to a gene. CDR1 is MGHRA and CDR2 is YSYEKL in the germline V gene. CDR3 sequence reads: CASSQDQTWTGPYEQYF. The CDR3 region has the DNA TGCGCCAGCAGCCAGGACCAGACCTGGACAGGCCCCTACGAGCAGTACTTC.

The J gene is TRBJ1-5, the V gene TRBV6-5; 7 bases are a match to TRBD1. Germline V lookup: CDR1 MNHEY, CDR2 SVGAGI. With 6 bases clipped from V and 2 bases from J, the junction kept 7 bases outside the gene matches. This CDR3 has 15 residues. The CDR3 reads CASSPRTGGNQPQHF. The CDR3 coding sequence is TGTGCCAGCAGCCCCCGGACAGGAGGCAATCAGCCCCAGCATTTT.

The chain combines TRBV29-1 with TRBJ1-1; no firm D call. Trimming left V 3 bases short and J 11 bases short, with 10 bases between. The CDR3 is made up of 10 amino acids. Germline CDR1 is SQVTM and CDR2 is ANQGSEA. In DNA form, the CDR3 reads TGCAGCGTTGAGAGTCGTGTGGCTTTCTTT. Encoded protein: CSVESRVAFF.

The count of this clone is one. This likely comes from a read error, as the CDR3 has no conserved phenylalanine or tryptophan at its end. It is unclear where the CDR3 begins or ends on the DNA, so no DNA is shown, and the CDR3 is as TCRdb lists it. The chain employs TRBV19 and TRBJ1-1. Germline V gene data show CDR1 as LNHDA and CDR2 as SQIVND (reference sequence). The CDR3 length is 13 residues, termini included. This CDR3 reads CASSTPAGGRPAQ.

This clone was observed a single time. The chain is built from TRBV5-1 and TRBJ2-2, with 8 bases matching TRBD1. Germline CDR1 SGHRS, CDR2 YFSETQ. The CDR3 loop spans 18 amino acids. The V and J ends lost 4 bases and 5 bases, in that order; junction bases with no gene match: 16. The CDR3 reads CASSAPPLSRGHTGELFF. The CDR3 coding sequence is TGCGCCAGCAGCGCCCCCCCCCTGAGCAGGGGGCATACCGGGGAGCTGTTTTTT.

The chain is built from TRBV4-1 and TRBJ2-7; 7 nucleotides match TRBD1. In germline, CDR1 is MGHRA, CDR2 YSYEKL. J was trimmed by 4 bases and V by 4 bases; bases with no gene match: 13. This CDR3 comprises 16 residues. This CDR3 is CASSLRGPGSPYEQYF. For the CDR3, the DNA is TGCGCCAGCAGCCTGAGGGGGCCAGGGTCCCCATACGAGCAGTACTTC.

This chain joins TRBV6-2 or TRBV6-3 and TRBJ2-2; 7 nucleotides line up with TRBD1. The CDR3 extends over 16 amino acids. After removal of 6 bases from V and 1 base from J, the junction contained 8 bases not matched to a gene. Germline CDR1 reads MNHEY; CDR2 reads SVGEGT. The CDR3 reads CASSHRGGLNTGELFF. As DNA, the CDR3 is TGTGCCAGCAGCCATCGAGGGGGCCTGAACACCGGGGAGCTGTTTTTT.

This chain uses TRBV7-2 with TRBJ1-4, with D possibly matching TRBD1 (5 bases). The CDR3 loop spans 13 amino acids. V was pared by 4 bases and J by 7 bases, with 10 bases between. Germline V gene lookup returns CDR1 SGHTA and CDR2 FQGNSA. This chain's CDR3 is CASSWAGREKLFF. CDR3 nucleotides: TGTGCCAGCAGCTGGGCAGGGCGTGAAAAACTGTTTTTT.

This clone was picked up a small number of times. V and J are TRBV12-3 or TRBV12-4 and TRBJ2-7; D remains ambiguous. This CDR3 is built from 13 residues. The V end was cut by 4 bases, the J end by 2 bases, with 9 bases between. The CDR3: CASSSPSAYEQYF. The CDR3 DNA sequence: TGTGCCAGCAGTTCTCCCTCAGCCTACGAGCAGTACTTC.

V gene TRBV21-1 combines with J gene TRBJ1-1. TRBV21-1 is designated a pseudogene. The CDR3 length is 15 residues. This CDR3 reads CASSKGRPMNTEAFF. The CDR3 DNA reads as TGTGCCAGCAGCAAAGGGCGGCCGATGAACACTGAAGCTTTCTTT.